This T cell receptor (beta chain) was captured by sequencing in a study of cytomegalovirus exposure and HLA in healthy donors. The length of the CDR3 is 16 residues. CDR1 is LGHNA and CDR2 is YSLEER in the germline V gene. Trimming left V 3 bases short and J 6 bases short, with 18 bases between. General study results and limits: A list of 150 to 200 TCR beta chains associated with cytomegalovirus was given.

This table comes from immunoSEQ multiplex PCR, and its TCRdb copy is limited to in-frame clones, with some not included. The sample carries around 130,000 clones, more than 75% recorded once. Of note for this clone: Its antigen remains unidentified.

The sequencing input was PBMCs. The receptor comes from a woman in her thirties in good health and CMV-seronegative. The chain uses TRBV4-3 and TRBJ2-1; weak D call: TRBD2 (7 bases). CDR3 residues: CASSHPGGGATNEQFF. The CDR3 nucleotides are TGCGCCAGCAGCCACCCGGGGGGCGGGGCCACCAATGAGCAGTTCTTC.